This T cell receptor (beta chain) was recovered during a study of TIL therapy for anti-PD-1-resistant metastatic lung cancer. Time point specified: pre-treatment sample, taken before nivolumab and TIL therapy. Pleural nodules or supraclavicular lymph nodes made up most of the excised metastases sampled. Patients then received nivolumab; progressors got lymphodepletion, TIL and IL-2. Stage 4 NSCLC adults joined between October 2017 and January 2020. This was the immunoSEQ v3 assay. Clones were sequenced by immunoSEQ multiplex PCR, and TCRdb holds only the in-frame ones, with some missing. The data hold 50,000 or so clones, with about two thirds observed a single time. Regarding this clone: Its antigen is currently unknown.

Study-level results: The cohort had more treatment-naive, never-smoker and oncogene-addicted patients than typical.

Germline-derived CDR1 and CDR2 are SGHRS and YFSETQ. The length of the CDR3 is 14 residues. J gave up 5 bases and V 4 bases, and 5 bases lay outside the gene matches. Sequenced here: tumor tissue, sampled at baseline. The V and J genes are TRBV5-1 and TRBJ2-3; TRBD1 matches 9 bases. The clonotype originates from a person aged 25 to 85 with non-small cell lung cancer. The CDR3 here is CASSIGTGQDTQYF. CDR3 bases: TGCGCCAGCAGCATCGGGACAGGGCAAGATACGCAGTATTTT.